A single T cell receptor (beta chain) is shown here with its context. The CDR3 loop spans 17 amino acids. Germline V CDR1 and CDR2: LGHNA, YNFKEQ. Trimming took off 1 base at V and 0 bases at J, with 10 bases between the two ends. The data were taken from a study of T cell clonotyping in hematopoietic cell transplantation. Profiling relied on immunoSEQ multiplex PCR, and the TCRdb table lists in-frame clones only, not all of them. The table has some 16,000 clones, approximately 57% seen once; the top ten hold approximately 12%. Sequencing was performed on PBMCs, taken 30 days after allogeneic stem cell transplant. The chain employs TRBV4-2 and TRBJ2-6, with D maybe TRBD1 (6 bases). This receptor was identified in a male patient between 45 and 59 years old who had an allogeneic stem cell transplant from an unrelated donor, so T cells may come from the graft donor. Some clones in this sample may be carry-over from other donors' samples. The CDR3 DNA reads TGTGCCAGCAGCCAAGCAGGGGACCTCTCTGGGGCCAACGTCCTGACTTTC. Protein sequence: CASSQAGDLSGANVLTF.